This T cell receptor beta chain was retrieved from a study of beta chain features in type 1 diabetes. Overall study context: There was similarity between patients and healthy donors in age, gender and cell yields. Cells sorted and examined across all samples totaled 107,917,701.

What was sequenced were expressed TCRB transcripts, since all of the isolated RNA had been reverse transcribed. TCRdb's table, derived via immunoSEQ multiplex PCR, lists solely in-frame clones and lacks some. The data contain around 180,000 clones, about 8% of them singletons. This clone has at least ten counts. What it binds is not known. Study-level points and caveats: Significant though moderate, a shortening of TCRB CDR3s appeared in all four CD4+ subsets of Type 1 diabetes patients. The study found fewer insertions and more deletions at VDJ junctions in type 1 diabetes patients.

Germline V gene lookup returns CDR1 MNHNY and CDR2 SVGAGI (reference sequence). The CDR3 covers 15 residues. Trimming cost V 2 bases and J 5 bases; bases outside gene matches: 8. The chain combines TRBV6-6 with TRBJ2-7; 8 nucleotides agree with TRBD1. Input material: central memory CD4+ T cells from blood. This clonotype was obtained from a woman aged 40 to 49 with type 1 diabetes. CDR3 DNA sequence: TGTGCCAGCAGTTACCTTGGACAGGGTATCGACGAGCAGTACTTC. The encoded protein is CASSYLGQGIDEQYF.